Listed below are T cell receptor beta chains from one sample, sequenced in a study of blood T cell repertoires in COVID-19. Assay used: immunoSEQ multiplex PCR; TCRdb lists only in-frame clones, some missing. The sample shows about 190,000 clones, around four fifths of them seen only once. What was sequenced was peripheral blood. The receptors stem from an elderly woman with active or convalescent COVID-19. Both conserved end residues are trimmed from each CDR3.

v_call	cdr3_length	j_call	cdr3_aa
TRBV5-6	13	TRBJ1-4	ASSPYRGYGEKLF
TRBV5-5	13	TRBJ1-5	ASSLGTARDQPQH
TRBV12-3/TRBV12-4	11	TRBJ1-1	ASSVFAVTEAF
TRBV28	13	TRBJ2-1	ASSSLSGGANEQF
TRBV28	13	TRBJ2-6	ASSIRGAGANVLT
TRBV11-2	14	TRBJ2-5	ASSLEGTGGLETQY
TRBV28	11	TRBJ1-5	ASSLMTGQPQH
TRBV6-2/TRBV6-3	11	TRBJ2-1	ASSYGEYNEQF
TRBV6-5	13	TRBJ2-7	ASSYSLTGNYEQY
TRBV5-6	10	TRBJ1-2	ASSSGGFGYT
TRBV7-2	15	TRBJ1-3	ASSLDAQGGSGNTIY
TRBV19	14	TRBJ1-1	ASQVGWNDWNTEAF
TRBV10-1	15	TRBJ1-5	ASSDPGTGQGFQPQH
TRBV9	14	TRBJ1-1	ASSPGTGMMNTEAF
TRBV9	13	TRBJ1-4	ASSIQGTGGEKLF
TRBV6-5	11	TRBJ1-4	ASSYRRGEKLF
TRBV6-5	11	TRBJ1-1	ASSSGQHTEAF
TRBV9	10	TRBJ1-5	ASGTPNQPQH
TRBV19	13	TRBJ2-1	ASSGVGTAYNEQF
TRBV2	11	TRBJ2-7	ASSDDGHYEQY
TRBV7-9	14	TRBJ1-3	ASSRAAGAPGNTIY
TRBV28	13	TRBJ1-5	ASSISGGAAQPQH
TRBV28	13	TRBJ1-2	ASRHRDRITYGYT
TRBV27	12	TRBJ2-2	ASSRIGGPGELF
TRBV19	15	TRBJ1-1	ASKISPGQPMNTEAF
TRBV4-1	14	TRBJ2-1	ASSQGLAGASDEQF
TRBV3-1/TRBV3-2	12	TRBJ1-2	ASSQRPQGGGYT
TRBV28	10	TRBJ1-5	ASSRSNQPQH
TRBV5-1	16	TRBJ1-1	ASSLNWAGGWGNTEAF
TRBV2	12	TRBJ1-2	ASSRQRQGEGYT
TRBV5-4	14	TRBJ2-4	ASSSPGTASKNIQY
TRBV18	13	TRBJ2-5	ASSSAGGYQETQY